This is a list of T cell receptor beta chains from one sample in a study of blood T cell repertoires in COVID-19. Repertoires were generated with immunoSEQ multiplex PCR, while TCRdb's copy carries only in-frame clones and drops some. The sample holds a few hundred thousand clones, 87% seen once. The sample comprised peripheral blood. The receptors derive from a man between 50 and 59 years old with active or convalescent COVID-19. CDR3s include the opening cysteine and the closing phenylalanine or tryptophan. A D gene is named only where the DNA matches it firmly. The size of a clone is reported for some rows only, either as once, few or many, or as a class for expanded clones.

clone size	D gene	V gene	J gene	CDR3 DNA	CDR3 protein
NA	TRBD1	TRBV9	TRBJ2-7	TGTGCCAGCAGCGTCCGGGACAGGGGTGAGCAGTACTTC	CASSVRDRGEQYF
NA	NA	TRBV28	TRBJ2-7	TGTGCCAGCAGTGCTCCGGGACATTACTACGAGCAGTACTTC	CASSAPGHYYEQYF
NA	TRBD2	TRBV15	TRBJ2-1	TGTGCCACCAGCAGAGATCGGGGGGGCGATGAGCAGTTCTTC	CATSRDRGGDEQFF
NA	NA	TRBV7-2	TRBJ1-1	TGTGCCAGCAGTTCTACCCGGGACACTGAAGCTTTCTTT	CASSSTRDTEAFF
NA	NA	TRBV7-2	TRBJ1-4	TGTGCCAGCAGCTTTTACCAGGGCGGGGGCAATGAAAAACTGTTTTTT	CASSFYQGGGNEKLFF
NA	NA	TRBV4-2	TRBJ1-6	TGTGCCAGCAGCCAAGATAGCTATCCCCGGAGTTCACCCCTCCACTTT	CASSQDSYPRSSPLHF
NA	TRBD1	TRBV5-1	TRBJ2-2	TGCGCCAGCAGCTTCGGACAGGGGGTGAGCACCGGGGAGCTGTTTTTT	CASSFGQGVSTGELFF
few	NA	TRBV3-1/TRBV3-2	TRBJ2-7	TGTGCCAGCAGCCGATCTCGGGGTTTACCCTACGAGCAGTACTTC	CASSRSRGLPYEQYF
NA	NA	TRBV19	TRBJ1-2	TGTGCCAGTAGTAGCAGGGTACCTCCCAATGGCTACACCTTC	CASSSRVPPNGYTF
once	TRBD2	TRBV5-6	TRBJ2-5	TGTGCCAGCAGCCCGGGTAGACTAGCGGGAGAGACCCAGTACTTC	CASSPGRLAGETQYF
NA	TRBD1	TRBV7-9	TRBJ2-7	TGTGCCAGCAGCCAGACAGGGATCCTTTACGAGCAGTACTTC	CASSQTGILYEQYF
NA	TRBD1	TRBV19	TRBJ1-5	TGTGCCACCACCGGGACAGGGGGCAATCAGCCCCAGCATTTT	CATTGTGGNQPQHF
NA	TRBD2	TRBV10-1	TRBJ2-7	TGCGCCAGCAGTGAGGGGACTAGCGAGTCTGGAGAGCAGTACTTC	CASSEGTSESGEQYF
NA	NA	TRBV14	TRBJ2-1	TGTGCCAGCAGCCAGGCGGGATCCTACAATGAGCAGTTCTTC	CASSQAGSYNEQFF
NA	NA	TRBV2	TRBJ2-1	TGTGCCAGCAGTGTATCCCCCTACAATGAGCAGTTCTTC	CASSVSPYNEQFF
NA	TRBD2	TRBV18	TRBJ2-7	TGTGCCAGCTCACCGGGCGGGAGAGTGTCCGAGCAGTACTTC	CASSPGGRVSEQYF
NA	TRBD2	TRBV5-5	TRBJ2-1	TGTGCCAGCAGTTCTAGCGGGAGGGGTGCTGAGCAGTTCTTC	CASSSSGRGAEQFF
few	NA	TRBV5-1	TRBJ2-1	TGCGCCAGCAGCTTTAACGACAGACAGCAGTTCTTC	CASSFNDRQQFF
NA	NA	TRBV6-6	TRBJ1-1	TGTGCCAGCAGCCGACTGGGGCCCACTGAAGCTTTCTTT	CASSRLGPTEAFF
NA	NA	TRBV5-4	TRBJ2-2	TGTGCCAGCAGCTTGCGGTTAAGGCAGGCCGAGCCGAACACCGGGGAGCTGTTTTTT	CASSLRLRQAEPNTGELFF
NA	NA	TRBV5-1	TRBJ2-4	TGCGCCAGCAGCCCGGGAGAGGTAGCCAAAAACATTCAGTACTTC	CASSPGEVAKNIQYF
NA	NA	TRBV6-5	TRBJ1-2	TGTGCCAGCAGTTACTCGATTCCCGGGTACGGCTACACCTTC	CASSYSIPGYGYTF
NA	NA	TRBV5-8	TRBJ1-3	TGTGCCAGCAGCGCCGACAGTTGGAGAAACACCATATATTTT	CASSADSWRNTIYF
NA	TRBD1	TRBV7-9	TRBJ1-4	TGTGCCAGCAGCTTAAGACAGGGAAAGGAAAAACTGTTTTTT	CASSLRQGKEKLFF
NA	TRBD2	TRBV18	TRBJ2-3	TGTGCCAGCCTACCGGGAGGGGATCAAGATACGCAGTATTTT	CASLPGGDQDTQYF
NA	NA	TRBV2	TRBJ2-5	TGTGCCAGCAGGGAGAGGGAGACCCAGTACTTC	CASRERETQYF
once	TRBD1	TRBV6-6	TRBJ1-2	TGTGCCAGCAGTTACTCGGGTGGGACAGGGGGCTACACCTTC	CASSYSGGTGGYTF
few	NA	TRBV5-1	TRBJ1-2	TGCGCCAGCAGCCCTGAGGGAGATGGCTACACCTTC	CASSPEGDGYTF
NA	TRBD1	TRBV28	TRBJ2-7	TGTGCCAGCAGTTGGGACAGGCAGTACTTC	CASSWDRQYF
NA	TRBD1	TRBV7-2	TRBJ1-5	TGTGCCAGCAGCCAAGCTCAGGGGGCAGGGCAGCCCCAGCATTTT	CASSQAQGAGQPQHF
NA	TRBD1	TRBV5-4	TRBJ1-2	TGTGCCAGCAGCTTTTCAGGGGGTTCCGACTATGGCTACACCTTC	CASSFSGGSDYGYTF
NA	NA	TRBV4-1	TRBJ2-7	TGCGCCAGCAGCCAAGCTATTTCTGCCTCAAACTCCTACGAGCAGTACTTC	CASSQAISASNSYEQYF
NA	TRBD1	TRBV9	TRBJ2-5	TGTGCCAGCAGCAGAGAACAGGGGGCCTTTGAGGGGGAGACCCAGTACTTC	CASSREQGAFEGETQYF
NA	NA	TRBV5-8	TRBJ2-6	TGTGCCAGCAGCTTGGGACAGACATCTGGGGCCAACGTCCTGACTTTC	CASSLGQTSGANVLTF
few	TRBD1	TRBV19	TRBJ1-1	TGTGCCAGTAGAGGGGGCGCGGACACTGAAGCTTTCTTT	CASRGGADTEAFF
NA	TRBD2	TRBV4-1	TRBJ2-3	TGCGCCAGCAGCCACCCCGGACTAGCGGGTTCTACCACAGATACGCAGTATTTT	CASSHPGLAGSTTDTQYF
NA	NA	TRBV10-3	TRBJ1-3	TGTGCCATCAGCAGGGAACTCCTCTCTGGAAACACCATATATTTT	CAISRELLSGNTIYF
NA	NA	TRBV24-1	TRBJ2-3	TGTGCCACCAGTGACCCTAGAGGGTTCGCAGATACGCAGTATTTT	CATSDPRGFADTQYF
NA	TRBD2	TRBV20-1	TRBJ2-7	TGCAGTGCTAGTTTATTAGGACTAGCGGGAGGGACGATCTACGAGCAGTACTTC	CSASLLGLAGGTIYEQYF